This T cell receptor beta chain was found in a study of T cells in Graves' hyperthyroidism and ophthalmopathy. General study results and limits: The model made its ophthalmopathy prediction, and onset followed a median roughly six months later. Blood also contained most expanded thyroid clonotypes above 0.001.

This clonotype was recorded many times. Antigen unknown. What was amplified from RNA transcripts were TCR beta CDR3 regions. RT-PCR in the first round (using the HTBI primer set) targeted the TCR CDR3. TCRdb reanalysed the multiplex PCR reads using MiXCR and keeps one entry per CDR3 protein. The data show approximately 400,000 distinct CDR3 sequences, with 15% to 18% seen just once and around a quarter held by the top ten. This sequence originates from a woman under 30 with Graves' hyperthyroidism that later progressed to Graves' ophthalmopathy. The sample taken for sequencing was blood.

In nucleotides, the CDR3 is TGTGCCAGCAGCCTAAGCGCCCAGAGGAATGAGCAGTTCTTC. As protein: CASSLSAQRNEQFF. The gene calls are TRBV3-1 and TRBJ2-1; D is undetermined. The CDR3 has 14 residues. The germline V and J ends were trimmed by 4 bases and 7 bases, with 14 bases remaining between them. CDR1 is LGHDT and CDR2 is YNNKEL in the germline V gene (reference sequence).